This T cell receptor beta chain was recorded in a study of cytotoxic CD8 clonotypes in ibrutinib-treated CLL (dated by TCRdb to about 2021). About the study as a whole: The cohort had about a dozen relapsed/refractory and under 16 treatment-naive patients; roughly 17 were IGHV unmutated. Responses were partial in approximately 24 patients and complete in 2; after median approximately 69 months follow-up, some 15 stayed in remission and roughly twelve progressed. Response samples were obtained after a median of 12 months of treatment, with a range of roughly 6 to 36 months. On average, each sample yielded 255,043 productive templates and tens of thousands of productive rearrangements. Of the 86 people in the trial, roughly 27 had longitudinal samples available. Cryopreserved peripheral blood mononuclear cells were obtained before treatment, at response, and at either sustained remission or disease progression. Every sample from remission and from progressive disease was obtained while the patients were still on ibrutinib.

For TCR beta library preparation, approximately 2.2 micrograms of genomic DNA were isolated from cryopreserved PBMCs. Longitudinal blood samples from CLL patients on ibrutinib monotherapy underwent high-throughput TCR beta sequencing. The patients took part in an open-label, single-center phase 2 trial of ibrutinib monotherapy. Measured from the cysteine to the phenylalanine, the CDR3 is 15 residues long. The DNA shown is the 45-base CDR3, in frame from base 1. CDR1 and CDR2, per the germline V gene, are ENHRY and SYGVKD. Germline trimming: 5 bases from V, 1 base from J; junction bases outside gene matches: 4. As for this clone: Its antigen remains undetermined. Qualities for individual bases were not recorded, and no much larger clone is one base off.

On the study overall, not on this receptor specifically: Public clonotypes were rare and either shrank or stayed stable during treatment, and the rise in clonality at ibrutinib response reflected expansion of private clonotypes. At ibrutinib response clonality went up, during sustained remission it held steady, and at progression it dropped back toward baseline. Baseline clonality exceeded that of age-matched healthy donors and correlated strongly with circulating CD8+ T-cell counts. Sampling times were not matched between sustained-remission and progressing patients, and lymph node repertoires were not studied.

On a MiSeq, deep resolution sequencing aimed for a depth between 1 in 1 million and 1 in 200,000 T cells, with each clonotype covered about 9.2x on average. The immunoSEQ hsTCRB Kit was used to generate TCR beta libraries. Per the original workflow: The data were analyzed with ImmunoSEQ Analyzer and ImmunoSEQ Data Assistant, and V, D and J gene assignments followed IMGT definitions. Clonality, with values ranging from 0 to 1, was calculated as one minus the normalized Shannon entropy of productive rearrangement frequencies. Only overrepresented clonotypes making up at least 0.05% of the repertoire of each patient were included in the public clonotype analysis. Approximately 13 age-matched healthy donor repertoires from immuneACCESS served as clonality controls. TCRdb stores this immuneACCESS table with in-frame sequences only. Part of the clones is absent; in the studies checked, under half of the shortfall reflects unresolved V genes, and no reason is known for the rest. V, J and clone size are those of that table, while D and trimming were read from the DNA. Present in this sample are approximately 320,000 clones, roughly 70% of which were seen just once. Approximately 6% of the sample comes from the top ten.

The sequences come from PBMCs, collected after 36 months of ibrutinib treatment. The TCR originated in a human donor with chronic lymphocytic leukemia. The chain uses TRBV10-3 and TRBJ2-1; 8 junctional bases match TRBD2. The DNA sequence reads TGTGCCATCAGTAGCGGGGGCGATTCCTACAATGAGCAGTTCTTC. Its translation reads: CAISSGGDSYNEQFF.